The 4 T cell receptor beta chains below were found in one sample sequenced in a study of CD8 T cells in ankylosing spondylitis. General study points: Apparently characteristic of ankylosing spondylitis blood was a TCR beta motif (about 8 highly homologous variants).

For these receptors, no antigen is known. Each CDR3 protein is one row after TCRdb ran MiXCR on the 5' RACE reads. Here the sample spans about 750,000 distinct CDR3 sequences, 15% to 20% being singletons. Sequencing was carried out using blood, either unsorted or a sorted T cell fraction (not recorded which). These receptors originate from a male donor with ankylosing spondylitis.

V is TRBV5-1 and J is TRBJ1-1; 9 bases agree with TRBD1. This CDR3 is 15 amino acids long. The germline V gene has CDR1 SGHRS and CDR2 YFSETQ. V lost 4 bases to trimming and J lost 7 bases; unmatched junction nucleotides: 11. The CDR3 coding sequence is TGCGCCAGCAGCCAGGGACAGGGTATAAGGGATGAAGCTTTCTTT. Translating gives CASSQGQGIRDEAFF.

The table lists this clonotype with a few counts. V usage is TRBV10-3 and J usage is TRBJ2-3; TRBD1 agrees at 8 bases. Germline V gene sequence: CDR1 ENHRY, CDR2 SYGVKD. The length of the CDR3 is 13 residues. J was trimmed by 5 bases and V by 6 bases; bases with no gene match: 4. The CDR3 region is CAIRQDREDTQYF. The CDR3 DNA sequence: TGTGCCATCAGGCAGGACAGGGAAGATACGCAGTATTTT.

The chain employs TRBV18 and TRBJ1-1; D is perhaps TRBD1 (6 bases). The ends were cut back, 5 bases at V and 3 bases at J, with 19 bases in the middle. The CDR3 totals 16 residues. CDR1 and CDR2 (germline): KGHSH, LQKENI. The CDR3 DNA follows: TGTGCCAGCTCATCTCGGACAACAGGGAGGGACACTGAAGCTTTCTTT. Protein product: CASSSRTTGRDTEAFF.

This rearrangement joins TRBV3-1 to TRBJ1-1; no clear D. Trimming took off 1 base at V and 8 bases at J, with 11 bases between the two ends. This CDR3 is 13 amino acids long. Germline V gene sequence: CDR1 LGHDT, CDR2 YNNKEL (reference sequence). The CDR3 region is CASSQAPSREAFF. CDR3 coding DNA: TGTGCCAGCAGCCAAGCCCCATCTCGCGAAGCTTTCTTT.